This paragraph reports one T cell receptor beta chain. The data derive from a study of blood T cell repertoires in COVID-19. On the study more broadly: PBMCs, B-cell-depleted T cells, or T cells provided the cDNA or gDNA that made up the material.

The J segment lost 5 bases and the V segment lost 10 bases, leaving 8 bases of the junction unmatched. The CDR3 is 13 amino acids. Germline CDR1 and CDR2: KGHDR and SFDVKD. The assay was immunoSEQ multiplex PCR, and TCRdb's table has in-frame clones only and misses some. The sample yields around 170,000 clones, roughly 80% seen once. Sequenced sample: peripheral blood. The source of this sequence is a woman in her thirties or forties with acute or convalescent COVID-19. The V gene is TRBV24-1, the J gene TRBJ2-5; 8 nucleotides match TRBD1. In DNA form, the CDR3 reads TGTGCCACAGGGTCCCGACAGGGGGAGACCCAGTACTTC. The encoded protein is CATGSRQGETQYF.